This T cell receptor (beta chain) originates from a study of early T cells in non-severe SARS-CoV-2 infection. Turning to the study itself: Chains from this unsorted whole-blood bulk RNA could not be paired.

Between the trimmed V and J ends, which lost 4 bases and 3 bases, there was a span of 11 bases. The CDR3 runs 14 residues. CDR1 is SGHRS, CDR2 YFSETQ, per germline. This clonotype was recorded at least ten times. Unique molecular identifiers (one per individual cDNA molecule) were attached. TCRdb re-derived calls from the 5' RACE reads in MiXCR, one entry per CDR3 protein. In the table there are under 45,000 distinct CDR3 sequences, approximately 10% of which are singletons. V is TRBV5-1 and J is TRBJ1-5, with D possibly matching TRBD1 (6 bases). This clonotype was sampled from an adult who was a healthcare worker with PCR-confirmed SARS-CoV-2 infection or an uninfected control (not recorded which). Sequenced sample: whole blood. CDR3 nucleotides: TGCGCCAGCAGCGCGGACAGCTCCAATCAGCCCCAGCATTTT. This gives the protein CASSADSSNQPQHF.